This TCR beta chain comes out of a study of cytomegalovirus exposure and HLA in healthy donors. Study at large: Samples from HLA-typed donors yielded 85 million to 95 million unique TCRs in an early data release.

Germline lookup yields CDR1 MGHRA and CDR2 YSYEKL. Trimming cost V 4 bases and J 0 bases, with 9 bases left between them. This CDR3 is built from 14 residues. Researchers ran the PCR with 60 Vbeta and 13 Jbeta primers. Generated by immunoSEQ multiplex PCR, the TCRdb table keeps only in-frame clones and is missing some. The table lists 95,000 to 100,000 clones, around three quarters of them singletons. Sequenced sample: PBMCs. This clonotype originated in a man aged 40-55 years in good health and CMV-seronegative. The chain carries TRBV4-1 and TRBJ1-1; D is possibly TRBD1 (5 bases). The CDR3 is CASSLPTVNTEAFF. CDR3 coding DNA: TGCGCCAGCAGCCTCCCGACAGTGAACACTGAAGCTTTCTTT.